This T cell receptor beta chain was documented in a study of CD8 T cells in Susac syndrome. As regards this clonotype: Its specificity is unknown.

It was with random hexamers that about 0.45 to 1 ug RNA was reverse transcribed. Multiplex immunoSEQ PCR targeted 54 Vbeta and 13 Jbeta TCR beta segments. Each CDR3 protein is one row after TCRdb ran MiXCR on the immunoSEQ multiplex PCR reads. The table shows some 120,000 distinct CDR3 sequences, with around 90% occurring only once. Per germline, CDR1 KGHSH and CDR2 LQKENI. The CDR3 runs to 13 residues. V was shortened by 1 base and J by 6 bases, with 9 bases between the two germline ends. The authors carried out high-throughput sequencing of TCR beta. They applied it to CD8+ and CD4+ T cells obtained from blood. It was negative isolation that provided the CD8+ and CD4+ T cells, whereas TEMRA cells were enriched by FACS. Study-wide findings and caveats: As the study acknowledged, the number of individuals in its TCR sequencing and HLA analysis was relatively small.

The specimen sequenced was CD8+ T cells from PBMCs. The chain joins TRBV18 to TRBJ1-1; weak D call: TRBD1 (5 bases). The sequence derives from a human donor in good health. The CDR3 here is CASSPQQAAEAFF. The DNA of the CDR3 is TGTGCCAGCTCACCACAACAGGCCGCTGAAGCTTTCTTT.